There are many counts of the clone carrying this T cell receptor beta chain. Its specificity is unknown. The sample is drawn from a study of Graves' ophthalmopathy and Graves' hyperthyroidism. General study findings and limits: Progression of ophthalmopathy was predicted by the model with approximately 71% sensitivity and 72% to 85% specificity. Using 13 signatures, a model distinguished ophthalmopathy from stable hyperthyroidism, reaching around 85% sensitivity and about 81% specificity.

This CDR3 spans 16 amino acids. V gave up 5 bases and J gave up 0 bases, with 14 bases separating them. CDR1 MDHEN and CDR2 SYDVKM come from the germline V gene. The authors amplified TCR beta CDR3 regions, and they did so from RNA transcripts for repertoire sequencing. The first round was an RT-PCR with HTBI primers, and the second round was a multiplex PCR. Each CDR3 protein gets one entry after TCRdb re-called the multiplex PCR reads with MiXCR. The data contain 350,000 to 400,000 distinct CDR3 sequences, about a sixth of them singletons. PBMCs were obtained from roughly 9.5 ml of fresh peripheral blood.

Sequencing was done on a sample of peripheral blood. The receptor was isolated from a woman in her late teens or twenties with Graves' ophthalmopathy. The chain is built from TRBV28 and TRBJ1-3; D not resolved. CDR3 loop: CASSPSGWNSGNTIYF. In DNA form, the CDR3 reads TGTGCCAGCAGTCCTTCTGGCTGGAACTCTGGAAACACCATATATTTT. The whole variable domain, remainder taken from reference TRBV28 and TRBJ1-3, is DVKVTQSSRYLVKRTGEKVFLECVQDMDHENMFWYRQDPGLGLRLIYFSYDVKMKEKGDIPEGYSVSREKKERFSLILESASTNQTSMYLCASSPSGWNSGNTIYFGEGSWLTVV.